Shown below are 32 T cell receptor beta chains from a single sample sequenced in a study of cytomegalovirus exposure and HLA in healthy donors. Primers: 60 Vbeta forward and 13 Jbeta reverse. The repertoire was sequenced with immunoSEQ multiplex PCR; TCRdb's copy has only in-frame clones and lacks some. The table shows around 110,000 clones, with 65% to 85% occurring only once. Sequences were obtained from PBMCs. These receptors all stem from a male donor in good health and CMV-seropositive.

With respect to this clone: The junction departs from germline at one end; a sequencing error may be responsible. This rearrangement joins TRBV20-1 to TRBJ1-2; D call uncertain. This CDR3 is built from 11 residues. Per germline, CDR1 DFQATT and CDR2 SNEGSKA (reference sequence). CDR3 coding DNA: TGCAGAGCTACAGTGAACTATGGCTACACCTTC. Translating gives CRATVNYGYTF.

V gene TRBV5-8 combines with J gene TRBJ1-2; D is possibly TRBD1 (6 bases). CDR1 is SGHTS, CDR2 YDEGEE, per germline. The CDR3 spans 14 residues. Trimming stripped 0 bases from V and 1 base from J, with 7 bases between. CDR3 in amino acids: CASSLGQVNYGYTF. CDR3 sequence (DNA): TGTGCCAGCAGCTTGGGACAGGTTAACTATGGCTACACCTTC.

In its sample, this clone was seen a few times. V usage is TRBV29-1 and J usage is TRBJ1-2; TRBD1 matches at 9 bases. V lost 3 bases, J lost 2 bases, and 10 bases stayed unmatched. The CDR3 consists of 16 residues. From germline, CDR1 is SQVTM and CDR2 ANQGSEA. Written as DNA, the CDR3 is TGCAGCGTTGAGGGTTCTGGGGGGACAGGGAACTATGGCTACACCTTC. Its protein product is CSVEGSGGTGNYGYTF.

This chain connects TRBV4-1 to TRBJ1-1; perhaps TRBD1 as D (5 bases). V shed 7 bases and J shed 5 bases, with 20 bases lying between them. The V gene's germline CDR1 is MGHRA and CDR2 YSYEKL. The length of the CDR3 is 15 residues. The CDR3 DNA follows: TGCGCCAGCACTAAAGGGGAGGGAGAGAGGACTGAAGCTTTCTTT. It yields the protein CASTKGEGERTEAFF.

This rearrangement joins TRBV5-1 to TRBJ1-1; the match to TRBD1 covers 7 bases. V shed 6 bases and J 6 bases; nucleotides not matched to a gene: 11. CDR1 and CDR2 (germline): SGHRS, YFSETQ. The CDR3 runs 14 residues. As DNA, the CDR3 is TGCGCCAGCACCCCTTTACAGGGGTTCTCTGAAGCTTTCTTT. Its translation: CASTPLQGFSEAFF.

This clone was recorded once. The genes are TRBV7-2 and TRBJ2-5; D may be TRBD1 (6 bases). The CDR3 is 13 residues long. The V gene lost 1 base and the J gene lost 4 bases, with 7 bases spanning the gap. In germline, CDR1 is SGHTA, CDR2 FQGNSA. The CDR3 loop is CASSLVGGETQYF. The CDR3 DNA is TGTGCCAGCAGCTTAGTAGGGGGAGAGACCCAGTACTTC.

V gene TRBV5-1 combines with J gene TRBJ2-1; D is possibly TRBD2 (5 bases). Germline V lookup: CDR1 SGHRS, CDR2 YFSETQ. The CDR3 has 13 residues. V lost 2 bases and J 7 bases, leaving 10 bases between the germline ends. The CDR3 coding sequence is TGCGCCAGCAGCTTAGCCGGGGAAAATGAGCAGTTCTTC. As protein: CASSLAGENEQFF.

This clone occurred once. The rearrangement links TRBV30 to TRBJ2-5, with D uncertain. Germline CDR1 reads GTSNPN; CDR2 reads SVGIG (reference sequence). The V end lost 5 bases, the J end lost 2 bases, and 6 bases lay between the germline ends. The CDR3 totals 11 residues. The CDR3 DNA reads TGTGCCTGGGAGCATCAAGAGACCCAGTACTTC. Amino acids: CAWEHQETQYF.

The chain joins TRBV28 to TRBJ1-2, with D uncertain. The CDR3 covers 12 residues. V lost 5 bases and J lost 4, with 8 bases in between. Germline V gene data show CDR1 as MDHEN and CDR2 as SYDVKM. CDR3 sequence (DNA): TGTGCCAGCAGTCTCGGTAGCTATGGCTACACCTTC. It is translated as CASSLGSYGYTF.

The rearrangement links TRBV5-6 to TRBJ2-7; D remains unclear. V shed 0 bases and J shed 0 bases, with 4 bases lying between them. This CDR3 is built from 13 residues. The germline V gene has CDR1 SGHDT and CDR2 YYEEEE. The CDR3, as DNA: TGTGCCAGCAGCTTGGCCAGCTCCTACGAGCAGTACTTC. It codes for CASSLASSYEQYF.

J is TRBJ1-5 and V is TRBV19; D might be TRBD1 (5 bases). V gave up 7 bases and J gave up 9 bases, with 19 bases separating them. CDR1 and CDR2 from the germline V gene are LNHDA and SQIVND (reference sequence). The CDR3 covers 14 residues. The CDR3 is CASKVGLLVGPQHF. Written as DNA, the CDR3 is TGTGCCAGTAAGGTGGGACTCCTGGTTGGGCCCCAGCATTTT.

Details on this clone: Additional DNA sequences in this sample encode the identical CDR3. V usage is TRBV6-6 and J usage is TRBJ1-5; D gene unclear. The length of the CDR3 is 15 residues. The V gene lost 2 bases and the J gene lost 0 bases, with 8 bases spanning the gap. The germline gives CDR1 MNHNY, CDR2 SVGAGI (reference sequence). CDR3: CASSYNPYSNQPQHF. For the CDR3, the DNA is TGTGCCAGCAGTTACAACCCCTATAGCAATCAGCCCCAGCATTTT.

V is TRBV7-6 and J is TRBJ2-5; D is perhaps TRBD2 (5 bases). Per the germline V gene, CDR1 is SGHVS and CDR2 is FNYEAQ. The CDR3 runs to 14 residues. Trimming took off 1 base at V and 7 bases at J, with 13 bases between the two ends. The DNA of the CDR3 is TGTGCCAGCAGCTTAGATTCTAGCCTGGGGACCCAGTACTTC. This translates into CASSLDSSLGTQYF.

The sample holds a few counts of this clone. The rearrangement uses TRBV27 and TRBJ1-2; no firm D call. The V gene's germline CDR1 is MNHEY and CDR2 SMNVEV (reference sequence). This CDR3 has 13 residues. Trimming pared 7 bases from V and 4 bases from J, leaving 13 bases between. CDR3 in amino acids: CASKAALGYGYTF. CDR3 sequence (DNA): TGTGCCAGCAAAGCAGCTCTAGGCTATGGCTACACCTTC.

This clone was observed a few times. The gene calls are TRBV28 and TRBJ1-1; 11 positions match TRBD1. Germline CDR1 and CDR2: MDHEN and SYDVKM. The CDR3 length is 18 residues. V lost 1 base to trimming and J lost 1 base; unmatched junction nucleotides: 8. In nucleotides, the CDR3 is TGTGCCAGCAGTTTATACGCCCACGGGACAGGGGGGAACACTGAAGCTTTCTTT. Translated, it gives CASSLYAHGTGGNTEAFF.

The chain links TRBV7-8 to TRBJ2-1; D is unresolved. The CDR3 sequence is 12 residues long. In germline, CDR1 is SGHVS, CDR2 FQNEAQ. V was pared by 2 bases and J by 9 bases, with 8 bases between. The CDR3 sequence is CASSLSRGEQFF. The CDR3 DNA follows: TGTGCCAGCAGCTTAAGCAGAGGTGAGCAGTTCTTC.

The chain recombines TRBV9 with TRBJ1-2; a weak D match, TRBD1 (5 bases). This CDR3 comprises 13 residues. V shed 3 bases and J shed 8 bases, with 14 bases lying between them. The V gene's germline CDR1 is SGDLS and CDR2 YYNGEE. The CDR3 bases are TGTGCCAGCAGCGGGAGGGGAGGGGACGGCTACACCTTC. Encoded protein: CASSGRGGDGYTF.

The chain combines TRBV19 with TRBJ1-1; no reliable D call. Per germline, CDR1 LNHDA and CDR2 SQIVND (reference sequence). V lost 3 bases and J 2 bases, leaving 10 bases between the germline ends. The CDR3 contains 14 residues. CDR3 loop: CASSMSLLNTEAFF. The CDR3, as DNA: TGTGCCAGTAGTATGTCCCTTCTCAACACTGAAGCTTTCTTT.

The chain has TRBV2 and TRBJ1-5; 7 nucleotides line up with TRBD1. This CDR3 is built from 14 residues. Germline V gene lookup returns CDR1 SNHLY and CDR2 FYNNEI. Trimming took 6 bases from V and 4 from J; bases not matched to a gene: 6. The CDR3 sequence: CASSVGTANQPQHF. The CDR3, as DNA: TGTGCCAGCAGCGTAGGGACAGCGAATCAGCCCCAGCATTTT.

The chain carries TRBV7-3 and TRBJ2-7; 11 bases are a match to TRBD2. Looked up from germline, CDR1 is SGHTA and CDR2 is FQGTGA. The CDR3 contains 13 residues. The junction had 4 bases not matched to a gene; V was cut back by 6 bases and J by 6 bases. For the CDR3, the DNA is TGTGCCAGCAGTATAGCGGGAGGGTTCGAGCAGTACTTC. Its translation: CASSIAGGFEQYF.

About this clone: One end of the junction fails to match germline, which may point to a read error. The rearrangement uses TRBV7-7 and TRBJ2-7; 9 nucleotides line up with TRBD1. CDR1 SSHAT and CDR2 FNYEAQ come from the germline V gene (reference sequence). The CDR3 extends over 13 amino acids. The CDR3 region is CASSWGQGYEQYF. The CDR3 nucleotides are TGTGCTAGCAGCTGGGGACAGGGATACGAGCAGTACTTC.

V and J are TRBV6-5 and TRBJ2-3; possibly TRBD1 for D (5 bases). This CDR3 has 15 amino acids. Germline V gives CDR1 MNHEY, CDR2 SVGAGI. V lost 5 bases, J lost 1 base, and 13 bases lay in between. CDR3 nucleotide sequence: TGTGCCAGCAGTCTCGACAGTCCCCGCACAGATACGCAGTATTTT. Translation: CASSLDSPRTDTQYF.

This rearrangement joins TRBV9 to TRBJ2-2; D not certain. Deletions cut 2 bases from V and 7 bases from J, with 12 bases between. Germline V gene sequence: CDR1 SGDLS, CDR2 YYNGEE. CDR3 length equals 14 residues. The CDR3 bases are TGTGCCAGCAGCGTCCCCCAGGCAAACGGGGAGCTGTTTTTT. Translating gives CASSVPQANGELFF.

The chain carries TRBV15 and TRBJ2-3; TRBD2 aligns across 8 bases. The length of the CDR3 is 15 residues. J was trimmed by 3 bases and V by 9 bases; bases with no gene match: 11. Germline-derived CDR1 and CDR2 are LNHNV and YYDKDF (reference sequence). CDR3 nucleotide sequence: TGTGCCACTAAACGCGAGAGCGGGGGAACAGATACGCAGTATTTT. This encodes CATKRESGGTDTQYF.

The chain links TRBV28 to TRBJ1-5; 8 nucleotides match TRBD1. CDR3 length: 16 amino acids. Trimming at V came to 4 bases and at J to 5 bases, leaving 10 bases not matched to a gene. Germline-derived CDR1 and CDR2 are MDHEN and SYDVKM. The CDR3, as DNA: TGTGCCAGCAGTTCAACCCGACAGGGGCTTTATCAGCCCCAGCATTTT. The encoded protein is CASSSTRQGLYQPQHF. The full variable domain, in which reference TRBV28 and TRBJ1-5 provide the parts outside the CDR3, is DVKVTQSSRYLVKRTGEKVFLECVQDMDHENMFWYRQDPGLGLRLIYFSYDVKMKEKGDIPEGYSVSREKKERFSLILESASTNQTSMYLCASSSTRQGLYQPQHFGDGTRLSIL.

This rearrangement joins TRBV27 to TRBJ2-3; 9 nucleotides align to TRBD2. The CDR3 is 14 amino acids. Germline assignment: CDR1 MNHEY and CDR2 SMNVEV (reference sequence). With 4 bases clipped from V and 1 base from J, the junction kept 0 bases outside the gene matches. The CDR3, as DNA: TGTGCCAGCAGTTCTAGCGGGGGCACAGATACGCAGTATTTT. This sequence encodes CASSSSGGTDTQYF.

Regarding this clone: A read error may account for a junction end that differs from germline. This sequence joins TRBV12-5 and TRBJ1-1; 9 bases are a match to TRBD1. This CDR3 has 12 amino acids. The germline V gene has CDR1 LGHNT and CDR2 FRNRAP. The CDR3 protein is CASGSGTGKAIF. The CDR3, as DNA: TGTGCTAGTGGTTCCGGGACAGGGAAGGCGATCTTT. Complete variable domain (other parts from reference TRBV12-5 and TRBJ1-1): DARVTQTPRHKVTEMGQEVTMRCQPILGHNTVFWYRQTMMQGLELLAYFRNRAPLDDSGMPKDRFSAEMPDATLATLKIQPSEPRDSAVYFCASGSGTGKAIFGQGTRLTVV.

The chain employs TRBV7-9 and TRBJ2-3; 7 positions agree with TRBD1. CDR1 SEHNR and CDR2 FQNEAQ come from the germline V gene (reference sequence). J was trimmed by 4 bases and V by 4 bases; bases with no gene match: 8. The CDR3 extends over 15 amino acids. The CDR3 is CASSSPGQTSDTQYF. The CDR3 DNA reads TGTGCCAGCAGCTCACCGGGACAGACATCAGATACGCAGTATTTT. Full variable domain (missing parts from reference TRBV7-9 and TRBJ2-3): DTGVSQNPRHKITKRGQNVTFRCDPISEHNRLYWYRQTLGQGPEFLTYFQNEAQLEKSRLLSDRFSAERPKGSFSTLEIQRTEQGDSAMYLCASSSPGQTSDTQYFGPGTRLTVL.

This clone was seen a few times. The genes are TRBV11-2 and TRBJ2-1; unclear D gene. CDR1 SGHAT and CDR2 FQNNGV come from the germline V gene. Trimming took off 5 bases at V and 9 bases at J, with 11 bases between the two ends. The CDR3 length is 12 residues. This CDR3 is CASSVSFGEQFF. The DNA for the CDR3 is TGTGCCAGCAGCGTTAGCTTCGGTGAGCAGTTCTTC.

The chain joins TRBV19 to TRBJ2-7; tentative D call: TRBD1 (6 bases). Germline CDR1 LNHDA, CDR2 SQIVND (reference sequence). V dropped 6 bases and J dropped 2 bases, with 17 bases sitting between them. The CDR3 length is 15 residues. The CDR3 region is CASSITGRHPYEQYF. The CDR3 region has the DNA TGTGCCAGTAGCATCACAGGGCGACATCCCTACGAGCAGTACTTC.

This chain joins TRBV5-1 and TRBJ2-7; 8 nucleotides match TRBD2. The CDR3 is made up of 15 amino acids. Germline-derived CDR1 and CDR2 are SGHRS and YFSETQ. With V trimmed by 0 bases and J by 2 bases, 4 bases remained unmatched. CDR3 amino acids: CASSLGLASTYEQYF. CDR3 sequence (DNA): TGCGCCAGCAGCTTGGGACTAGCGTCTACCTACGAGCAGTACTTC.

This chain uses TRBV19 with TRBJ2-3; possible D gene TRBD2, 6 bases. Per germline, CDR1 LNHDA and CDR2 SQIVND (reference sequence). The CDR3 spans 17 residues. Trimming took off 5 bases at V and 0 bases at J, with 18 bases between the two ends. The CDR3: CASSFAKGTPSTDTQYF. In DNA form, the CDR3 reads TGTGCCAGTAGTTTCGCGAAAGGGACTCCCAGCACAGATACGCAGTATTTT.